This entry lists 32 T cell receptor beta chains sequenced from one sample in a study of T cell repertoires in aging, cancer and after chemotherapy (dated by TCRdb to the late 2010s). The data were produced on an Illumina MiSeq. Multiplex touch-down PCR with a mixed TRB-A/B primer pool was used to amplify rearranged TRB sequences covering the V, D and J segments. TCRdb took the public reads, trimmed them with fastp at Q25, ran MiXCR for clone calling and kept in-frame beta chains. When rows share a CDR3 protein, they turn into one entry using the most common DNA and genes. In all, the sample holds 3,300 or so distinct CDR3 sequences, and more than 30% of those were seen once. Together, the top ten hold about 49% of the sample. Genomic DNA extracted from peripheral blood, rather than sorted cells or RNA, was used as the source for amplification of TCR beta rearrangements. The sample was blood. The receptor set was obtained from a human donor in good health.

The V and J genes are TRBV5-5 and TRBJ2-3, with TRBD1 as a possible D gene (7 bases). This CDR3 region has 14 residues. Trimming took off 6 bases at V and 6 bases at J, with 17 bases between the two ends. Germline CDR1 and CDR2: SGHKS and YYEKEE (reference sequence). As DNA, the CDR3 is TGTGCCAGCACGGGACAGTTGGAGGGCGATACGCAGTATTTT. It is translated as CASTGQLEGDTQYF.

The chain combines TRBV12-3 or TRBV12-4 with TRBJ2-5; 7 bases align to TRBD1. The CDR3 totals 15 residues. V lost 6 bases to trimming and J lost 5 bases; unmatched junction nucleotides: 12. CDR3 nucleotides: TGTGCCAGCAGCTTTACAGCACAGGGGCGGGAGACCCAGTACTTC. Its protein product is CASSFTAQGRETQYF.

The rearrangement links TRBV6-6 to TRBJ2-3, with TRBD1 matching 9 bases. The CDR3 is 16 amino acids. In germline, CDR1 is MNHNY, CDR2 SVGAGI (reference sequence). Trimming cost V 6 bases and J 1 base; bases outside gene matches: 8. The CDR3 DNA reads TGTGCCAGCAGGTCGGGACAGGGCGCGGGCACAGATACGCAGTATTTT. This sequence encodes CASRSGQGAGTDTQYF.

This clonotype was recorded once. The V call is TRBV20-1, the J call TRBJ2-3; D possibly corresponds to TRBD2 (5 bases). Trimming shortened V by 1 base and J by 9 bases, and 8 bases separated the two germline ends. The germline gives CDR1 DFQATT, CDR2 SNEGSKA (reference sequence). CDR3 length: 11 residues. CDR3 nucleotides: TGCAGTGCTAGAGGAGAGGGAACGCAGTATTTT. Encoded protein: CSARGEGTQYF.

In its sample, this clonotype was seen a few times. The V call is TRBV6-5, the J call TRBJ2-3, with 8 bases aligning to TRBD2. The ends lost 7 bases at V and 6 bases at J; junction bases unmatched: 12. Germline V gene data show CDR1 as MNHEY and CDR2 as SVGAGI. This CDR3 comprises 15 residues. This CDR3 is CASTPGGEPRDTQYF. For the CDR3, the DNA is TGTGCCAGCACCCCGGGGGGGGAACCCAGGGATACGCAGTATTTT.

The J gene is TRBJ2-5, the V gene TRBV24-1; 7 bases agree with TRBD1. The CDR3 covers 14 residues. The V gene end was trimmed by 4 bases and the J gene end by 2 bases; junction bases not matched to a gene: 3. Germline V CDR1 and CDR2: KGHDR, SFDVKD. CDR3 sequence reads: CATSDSGQQETQYF. CDR3 nucleotides: TGTGCCACCAGTGACTCGGGACAGCAAGAGACCCAGTACTTC.

As concerns this clonotype: Since a much larger clone is just one base distant, this may be a read error. The V call is TRBV19, the J call TRBJ2-3, with D unclear. CDR1 and CDR2 (germline): LNHDA, SQIVND (reference sequence). The CDR3 is made up of 15 amino acids. CDR3: CASSIDVRSTDTHYF. In DNA, the CDR3 is TGTGCCAGTAGTATAGACGTGAGAAGCACAGATACGCATTATTTT.

A few counts support this clonotype. The chain links TRBV6-2 or TRBV6-3 to TRBJ1-6; 9 bases are shared with TRBD1. Trimming took 2 bases from V and 7 from J; bases not matched to a gene: 3. From germline, CDR1 is MNHEY and CDR2 SVGEGT. The CDR3 extends over 15 amino acids. DNA for the CDR3: TGTGCCAGCAGTTACGGGACAGGGTGGAATTCACCCCTCCACTTT. Its translation is CASSYGTGWNSPLHF.

This chain links TRBV10-3 with TRBJ2-5; 7 bases map to TRBD1. Germline CDR1 and CDR2: ENHRY and SYGVKD. CDR3 length equals 15 residues. V dropped 4 bases and J dropped 4; count of bases not matched to a gene: 9. CDR3 residues: CAISGQGKSGETQYF. CDR3 DNA: TGTGCCATCAGTGGACAGGGTAAATCGGGAGAGACCCAGTACTTC.

The chain uses TRBV7-2 and TRBJ2-1, with TRBD1 matching 9 bases. In germline, CDR1 is SGHTA, CDR2 FQGNSA. The ends lost 2 bases at V and 9 bases at J; junction bases unmatched: 11. CDR3 length equals 16 residues. This CDR3 is CASSLIRTGDVGEQFF. The DNA of the CDR3 is TGTGCCAGCAGCTTAATCAGGACAGGGGATGTAGGTGAGCAGTTCTTC.

The chain has TRBV6-1 and TRBJ1-5; TRBD1 is a possible D gene (5 bases). This CDR3 is built from 14 residues. The V end lost 3 bases, the J end lost 5 bases, and 11 bases lay between the germline ends. Germline assignment: CDR1 MNHNS and CDR2 SASEGT. CDR3 residues: CASSESGGDQPQHF. DNA for the CDR3: TGTGCCAGCAGTGAGTCGGGAGGGGATCAGCCCCAGCATTTT.

This clonotype was detected only a few times. This chain joins TRBV18 and TRBJ1-2; no firm D call. Germline loops: CDR1 KGHSH, CDR2 LQKENI. V dropped 2 bases and J dropped 0 bases, with 10 bases sitting between them. The CDR3 runs 15 residues. CDR3 loop: CASSPGSSANYGYTF. The CDR3 bases are TGTGCCAGCTCACCAGGATCTTCTGCTAACTATGGCTACACCTTC.

The chain carries TRBV27 and TRBJ1-4, with a weak D call TRBD1 (6 bases). Looked up from germline, CDR1 is MNHEY and CDR2 is SMNVEV (reference sequence). This CDR3 has 16 amino acids. V lost 4 bases and J lost 3, with 15 bases in between. The CDR3 nucleotides read TGTGCCAGCAGTTACTCGGGGGCGCGGGCTAATGAAAAACTGTTTTTT. Translating it yields CASSYSGARANEKLFF. The complete variable domain, with remaining parts taken from reference TRBV27 and TRBJ1-4, reads EAQVTQNPRYLITVTGKKLTVTCSQNMNHEYMSWYRQDPGLGLRQIYYSMNVEVTDKGDVPEGYKVSRKEKRNFPLILESPSPNQTSLYFCASSYSGARANEKLFFGSGTQLSVL.

V gene TRBV20-1 combines with J gene TRBJ2-7; tentatively, D is TRBD1 (6 bases). Germline V gene data show CDR1 as DFQATT and CDR2 as SNEGSKA (reference sequence). The CDR3 is 11 residues long. V was cut by 3 bases and J by 3 bases, with 6 bases left in between. The CDR3 loop is CSASRGYEQYF. The DNA for the CDR3 is TGCAGTGCTAGCAGGGGCTACGAGCAGTACTTC.

This clonotype occurred a few times. V usage is TRBV6-1 and J usage is TRBJ1-6; D gene uncertain. Germline values: CDR1 MNHNS, CDR2 SASEGT. V was trimmed by 7 bases and J by 2 bases, leaving 21 bases between them. This CDR3 region has 18 residues. The CDR3, as DNA: TGTGCCAGCATCGGGGAAAGGGCGGGAGGCGCCTATAATTCACCCCTCCACTTT. Protein sequence: CASIGERAGGAYNSPLHF.

In its sample, this clonotype was seen a few times. V and J are TRBV30 and TRBJ1-2; D gene unclear. V was cut by 0 bases and J by 1 base, with 3 bases left in between. CDR1 and CDR2 from the germline V gene are GTSNPN and SVGIG (reference sequence). The CDR3 is made up of 12 amino acids. CDR3 region: CAWSVNNYGYTF. CDR3 coding DNA: TGTGCCTGGAGTGTAAATAACTATGGCTACACCTTC.

The CDR3 sequence: CASSRANEQFF. CDR3 nucleotide sequence: TGTGCCAGCAGTAGAGCTAATGAGCAGTTCTTC. The chain couples TRBV11-3 to TRBJ2-1; no definite D call. Germline-derived CDR1 and CDR2 are SGHNT and YENEEA. Deletions cut 6 bases from V and 7 bases from J, with 7 bases between. CDR3 size: 11 residues.

This clonotype was detected a few times. The chain carries TRBV5-4 and TRBJ2-3; 12 nucleotides agree with TRBD2. The CDR3 runs 16 residues. After removal of 4 bases from V and 5 bases from J, the junction contained 8 bases not matched to a gene. CDR1 is SGHNT and CDR2 is YYREEE in the germline V gene (reference sequence). In DNA form, the CDR3 reads TGTGCCAGCAGCAGCCGGACTAGCGGGGTAGGAGATACGCAGTATTTT. Its translation: CASSSRTSGVGDTQYF.

The chain is built from TRBV6-5 and TRBJ2-5; D call uncertain. This CDR3 comprises 14 residues. V was cut by 2 bases and J by 4 bases, with 11 bases left in between. The germline CDR1 and CDR2 sequences are MNHEY and SVGAGI. CDR3 DNA: TGTGCCAGCAGTTACGAGAACTTAGGAGAGACCCAGTACTTC. It codes for CASSYENLGETQYF.

In its sample, this clonotype ranks as medium-sized. This chain connects TRBV19 to TRBJ1-5, with 7 nucleotides matching TRBD1. Germline-derived CDR1 and CDR2 are LNHDA and SQIVND (reference sequence). This CDR3 spans 13 amino acids. V lost 9 bases, J lost 1 base, and 3 bases stayed unmatched. This CDR3 is CASRDRSNQPQHF. The CDR3 DNA follows: TGTGCCAGCAGGGACAGAAGCAATCAGCCCCAGCATTTT.

V is TRBV5-4 and J is TRBJ2-1; D remains unclear. The V gene lost 8 bases and the J gene lost 0 bases, with 12 bases spanning the gap. The CDR3 extends over 14 amino acids. Per germline, CDR1 SGHNT and CDR2 YYREEE (reference sequence). CDR3 in DNA: TGTGCCAGAAGCCAGCCCAGCTCCTACAATGAGCAGTTCTTC. Translation: CARSQPSSYNEQFF.

This clonotype has only a few counts. The V and J genes are TRBV5-4 and TRBJ1-3, with D unclear. CDR1 and CDR2 from the germline V gene are SGHNT and YYREEE (reference sequence). Trimming removed 3 bases from V and 4 bases from J, with 8 bases in between. The CDR3 is made up of 13 amino acids. The CDR3 here is CASSSEQGNTIYF. CDR3 coding DNA: TGTGCCAGCAGCTCAGAACAGGGAAACACCATATATTTT.

The rearrangement uses TRBV10-3 and TRBJ2-3, with TRBD2 as a possible D gene (5 bases). Germline CDR1 reads ENHRY; CDR2 reads SYGVKD. This CDR3 region has 14 residues. Trimming removed 11 bases from V and 2 bases from J, with 17 bases in between. This chain's CDR3 is CASGLDGDTDTQYF. As DNA, the CDR3 is TGTGCCTCAGGCCTGGACGGGGACACAGATACGCAGTATTTT.

This sequence joins TRBV11-3 and TRBJ2-1; 8 bases agree with TRBD1. The CDR3 has 16 amino acids. V trimming: 3 bases; J trimming: 1 base; junction bases outside the gene matches: 5. Germline lookup yields CDR1 SGHNT and CDR2 YENEEA. The CDR3 protein is CASSFHQGASYNEQFF. In nucleotides, the CDR3 is TGTGCCAGCAGCTTTCATCAGGGGGCTTCCTACAATGAGCAGTTCTTC.

Concerning this clonotype itself: Relative to the germline gene, one junction end is altered; a read error may explain this. The V call is TRBV6-2 or TRBV6-3, the J call TRBJ1-6, with a tentative D call TRBD1 (5 bases). CDR3 length: 13 amino acids. Germline lookup yields CDR1 MNHEY and CDR2 SVGEGT. CDR3 DNA: TGTGCCAGCAACCAGGGTTTGGATTCACCCCCCCACTTT. This encodes CASNQGLDSPPHF.

This clonotype has just a few counts. CDR3 amino acids: CASSAPPGQGLFINEQFF. CDR3 nucleotide sequence: TGTGCCAGCAGCGCACCCCCGGGACAGGGCCTTTTTATCAATGAGCAGTTCTTC. This chain connects TRBV11-2 to TRBJ2-1, with 9 bases identical to TRBD1. This CDR3 has 18 amino acids. Per germline, CDR1 SGHAT and CDR2 FQNNGV. The V segment lost 5 bases and the J segment 6 bases; nucleotides outside the gene matches: 17.

With respect to this clonotype: Its ends do not fully match the called genes, so a read error is possible. The V and J genes are TRBV19 and TRBJ2-2; 9 bases are a match to TRBD2. The CDR3 contains 16 residues. Germline V gene sequence: CDR1 LNHDA, CDR2 SQIVND (reference sequence). CDR3 bases: TGTTCCAGTAGTATAGTGGCGGGGGGGGACACCGGGGAGCTGTTTTTT. It codes for CSSSIVAGGDTGELFF.

Turning to this clonotype: A much larger clone differs from this one at a single base, so this may be a read error. The gene calls are TRBV29-1 and TRBJ2-7; D call uncertain. The germline V gene encodes CDR1 SQVTM and CDR2 ANQGSEA. This CDR3 is 14 amino acids long. V gave up 3 bases and J gave up 2 bases, with 14 bases separating them. In DNA form, the CDR3 reads TGCAGCGTTGAGTCGCAGGTCCACCCCTACGAGCAGTACTTC. The encoded protein is CSVESQVHPYEQYF.

The chain has TRBV28 and TRBJ1-4; D might be TRBD1 (5 bases). Germline V gene sequence: CDR1 MDHEN, CDR2 SYDVKM. V was shortened by 6 bases and J by 10 bases, with 18 bases between the two germline ends. The CDR3 length is 14 residues. CDR3 in amino acids: CASSPGGSGGKLFF. Here the CDR3 DNA reads TGTGCCAGCAGCCCGGGGGGATCCGGTGGAAAACTGTTTTTT.

V is TRBV6-1 and J is TRBJ2-7; the D gene is possibly TRBD1 (5 bases). Germline lookup yields CDR1 MNHNS and CDR2 SASEGT. This CDR3 spans 15 amino acids. V shed 7 bases and J shed 0 bases, with 16 bases lying between them. The CDR3, as DNA: TGTGCCAGCATTATTGACAGCATTCGCTCCTACGAGCAGTACTTC. Its translation is CASIIDSIRSYEQYF.

V gene TRBV12-3 or TRBV12-4 combines with J gene TRBJ2-5; TRBD2 aligns across 14 bases. With 5 bases clipped from V and 1 base from J, the junction kept 3 bases outside the gene matches. The CDR3 contains 16 residues. The CDR3: CASSEGLAGGQETQYF. DNA of the CDR3: TGTGCCAGCAGTGAAGGACTAGCGGGGGGCCAAGAGACCCAGTACTTC.

V is TRBV5-6 and J is TRBJ2-7; TRBD1 agrees at 9 bases. The V segment lost 0 bases and the J segment 0 bases; nucleotides outside the gene matches: 4. The CDR3 is made up of 16 amino acids. The V gene's germline CDR1 is SGHDT and CDR2 YYEEEE. As DNA, the CDR3 is TGTGCCAGCAGCTTGGGGGACAGGGTGAGCTCCTACGAGCAGTACGTC. This encodes CASSLGDRVSSYEQYV.